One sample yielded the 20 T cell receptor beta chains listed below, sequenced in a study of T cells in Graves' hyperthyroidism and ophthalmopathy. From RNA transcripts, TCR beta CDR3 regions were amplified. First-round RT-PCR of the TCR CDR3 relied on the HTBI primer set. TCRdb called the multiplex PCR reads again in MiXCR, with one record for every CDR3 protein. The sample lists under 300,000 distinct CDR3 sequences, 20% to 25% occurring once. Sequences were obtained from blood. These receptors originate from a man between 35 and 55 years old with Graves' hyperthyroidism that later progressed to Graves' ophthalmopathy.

CDR3 in DNA: TGCGCCAGCATTAGGGGTGGACAGGGCTCGACTGAAGCTTTCTTT. This codes for CASIRGGQGSTEAFF. The gene calls are TRBV5-1 and TRBJ1-1; TRBD1 agrees at 8 bases. Germline V gives CDR1 SGHRS, CDR2 YFSETQ. The V gene end was trimmed by 6 bases and the J gene end by 5 bases; junction bases not matched to a gene: 12. CDR3 length equals 15 residues.

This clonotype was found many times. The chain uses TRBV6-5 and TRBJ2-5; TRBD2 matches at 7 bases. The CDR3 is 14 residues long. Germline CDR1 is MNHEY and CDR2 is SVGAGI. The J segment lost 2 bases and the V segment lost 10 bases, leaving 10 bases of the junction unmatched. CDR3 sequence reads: CATAREGGQETQYF. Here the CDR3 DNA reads TGTGCCACCGCCAGGGAGGGCGGGCAAGAGACCCAGTACTTC.

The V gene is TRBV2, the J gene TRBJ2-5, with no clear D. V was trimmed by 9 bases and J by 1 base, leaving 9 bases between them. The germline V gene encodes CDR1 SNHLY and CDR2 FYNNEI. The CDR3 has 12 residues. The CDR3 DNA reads TGTGCCAGAGGCCTAGTCCAAGAGACCCAGTACTTC. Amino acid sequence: CARGLVQETQYF.

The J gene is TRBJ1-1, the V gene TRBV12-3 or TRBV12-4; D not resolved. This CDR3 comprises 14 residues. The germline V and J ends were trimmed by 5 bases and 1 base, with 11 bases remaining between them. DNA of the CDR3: TGTGCCAGCAGTCGCCGGACGGCGAACACTGAAGCTTTCTTT. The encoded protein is CASSRRTANTEAFF.

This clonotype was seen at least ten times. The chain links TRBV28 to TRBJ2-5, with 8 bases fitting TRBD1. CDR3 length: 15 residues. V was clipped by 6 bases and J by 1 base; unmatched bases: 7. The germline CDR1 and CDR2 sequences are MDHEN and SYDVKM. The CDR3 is CASRGHTGGQETQYF. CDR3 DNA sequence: TGTGCCAGCAGGGGACATACAGGGGGCCAAGAGACCCAGTACTTC.

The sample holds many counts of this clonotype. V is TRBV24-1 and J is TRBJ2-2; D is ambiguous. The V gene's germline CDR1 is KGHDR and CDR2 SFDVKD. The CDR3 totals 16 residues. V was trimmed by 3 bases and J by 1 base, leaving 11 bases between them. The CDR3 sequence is CATSDRVGLNTGELFF. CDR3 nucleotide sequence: TGTGCCACCAGTGATAGAGTGGGATTGAACACCGGGGAGCTGTTTTTT.

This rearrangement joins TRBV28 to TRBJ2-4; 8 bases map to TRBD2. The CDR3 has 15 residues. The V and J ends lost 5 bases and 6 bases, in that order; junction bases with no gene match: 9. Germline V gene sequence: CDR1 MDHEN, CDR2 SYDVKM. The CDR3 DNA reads TGTGCCAGCAGTGTCCGGGGGGGACGGAGAAACATTCAGTACTTC. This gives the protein CASSVRGGRRNIQYF.

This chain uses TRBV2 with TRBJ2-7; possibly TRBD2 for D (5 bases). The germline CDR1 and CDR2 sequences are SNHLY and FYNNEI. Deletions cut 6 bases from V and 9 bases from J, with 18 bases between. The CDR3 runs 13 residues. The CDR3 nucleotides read TGTGCCAGCAGGGAGACCCGCGGGTCTGGGCAGTACTTC. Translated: CASRETRGSGQYF.

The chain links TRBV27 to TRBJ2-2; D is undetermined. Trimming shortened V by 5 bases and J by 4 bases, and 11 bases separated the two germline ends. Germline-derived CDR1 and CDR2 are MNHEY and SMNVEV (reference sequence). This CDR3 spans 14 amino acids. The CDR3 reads CASSLLPSTGELFF. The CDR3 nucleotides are TGTGCCAGCAGTCTACTACCGAGCACCGGGGAGCTGTTTTTT.

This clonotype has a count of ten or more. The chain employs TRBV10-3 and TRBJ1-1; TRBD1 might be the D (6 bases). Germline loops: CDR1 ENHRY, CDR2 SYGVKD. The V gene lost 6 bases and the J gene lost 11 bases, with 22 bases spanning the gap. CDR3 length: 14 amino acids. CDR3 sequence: CAIRAAGGQTAAFF. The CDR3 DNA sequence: TGTGCCATCAGAGCCGCCGGGGGCCAAACTGCGGCTTTCTTT.

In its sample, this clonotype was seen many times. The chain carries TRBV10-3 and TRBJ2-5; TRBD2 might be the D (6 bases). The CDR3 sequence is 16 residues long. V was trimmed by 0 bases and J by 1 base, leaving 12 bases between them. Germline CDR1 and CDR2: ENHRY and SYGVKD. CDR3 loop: CAISESGRGGQETQYF. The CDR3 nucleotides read TGTGCCATCAGTGAGTCGGGACGGGGAGGCCAAGAGACCCAGTACTTC.

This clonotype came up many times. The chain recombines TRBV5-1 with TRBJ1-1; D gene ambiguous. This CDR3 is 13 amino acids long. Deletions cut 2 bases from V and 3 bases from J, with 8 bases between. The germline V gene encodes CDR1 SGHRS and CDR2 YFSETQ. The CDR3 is CASSLDLDTEAFF. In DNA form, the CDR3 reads TGCGCCAGCAGCTTAGACTTGGACACTGAAGCTTTCTTT.

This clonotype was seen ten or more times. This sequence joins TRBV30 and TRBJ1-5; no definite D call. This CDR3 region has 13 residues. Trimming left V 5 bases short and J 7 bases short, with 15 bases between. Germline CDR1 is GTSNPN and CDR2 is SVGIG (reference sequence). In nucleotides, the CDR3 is TGTGCCTGGTCGCGGGGAGCTGGACAGCCCCAGCATTTT. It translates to CAWSRGAGQPQHF.

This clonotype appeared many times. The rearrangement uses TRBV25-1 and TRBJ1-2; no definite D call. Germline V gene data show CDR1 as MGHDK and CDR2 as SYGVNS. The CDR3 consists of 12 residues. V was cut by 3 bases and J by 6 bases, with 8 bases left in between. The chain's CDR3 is CASSDDLNGYTF. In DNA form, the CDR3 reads TGTGCCAGCAGTGACGACCTAAATGGCTACACCTTC.

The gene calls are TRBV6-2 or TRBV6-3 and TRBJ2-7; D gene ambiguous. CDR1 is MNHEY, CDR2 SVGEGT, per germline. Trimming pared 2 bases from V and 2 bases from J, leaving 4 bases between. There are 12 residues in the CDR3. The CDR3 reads CASSYMAYEQYF. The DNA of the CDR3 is TGTGCCAGCAGTTACATGGCCTACGAGCAGTACTTC.

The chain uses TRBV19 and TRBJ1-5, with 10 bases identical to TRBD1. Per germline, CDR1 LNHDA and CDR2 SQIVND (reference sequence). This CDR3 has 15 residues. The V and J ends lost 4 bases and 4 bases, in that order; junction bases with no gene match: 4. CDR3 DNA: TGTGCCAGTAGTAAGGGACAGGGGCTTAATCAGCCCCAGCATTTT. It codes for CASSKGQGLNQPQHF.

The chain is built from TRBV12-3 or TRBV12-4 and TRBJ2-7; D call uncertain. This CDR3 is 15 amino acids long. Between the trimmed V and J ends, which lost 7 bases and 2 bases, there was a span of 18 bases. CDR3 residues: CASIGTVLKPYEQYF. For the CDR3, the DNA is TGTGCCAGCATAGGAACAGTCCTAAAACCCTACGAGCAGTACTTC.

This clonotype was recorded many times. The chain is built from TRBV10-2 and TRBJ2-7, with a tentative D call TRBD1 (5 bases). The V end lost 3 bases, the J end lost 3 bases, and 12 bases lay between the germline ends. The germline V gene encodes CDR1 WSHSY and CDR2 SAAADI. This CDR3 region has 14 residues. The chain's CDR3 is CASSDPRVVYEQYF. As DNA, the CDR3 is TGCGCCAGCAGTGACCCCAGGGTAGTCTACGAGCAGTACTTC.

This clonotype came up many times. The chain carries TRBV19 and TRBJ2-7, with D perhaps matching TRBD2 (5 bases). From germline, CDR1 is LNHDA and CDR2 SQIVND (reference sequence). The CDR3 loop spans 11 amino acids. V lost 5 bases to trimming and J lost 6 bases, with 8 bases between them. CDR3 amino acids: CASSRGSEQYF. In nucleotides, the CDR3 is TGTGCCAGTAGTCGAGGGTCCGAGCAGTACTTC.

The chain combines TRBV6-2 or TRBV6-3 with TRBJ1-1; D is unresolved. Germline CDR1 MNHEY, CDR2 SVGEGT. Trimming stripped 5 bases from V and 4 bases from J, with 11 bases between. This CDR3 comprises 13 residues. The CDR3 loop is CASSIRRITEAFF. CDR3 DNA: TGTGCCAGCAGTATTCGACGTATCACTGAAGCTTTCTTT.